This TCR beta chain was captured in a study of T cell responses to AZD1222 COVID-19 vaccine. Study-wide results and caveats: Epitopes outside B.1.351 and B.1.1.7 mutated regions reportedly drew nearly half of spike TCRs. Only six or seven AZD1222 recipients were seropositive at baseline. Donors were chiefly white British, with a greater number of females, and clonal diversity was perhaps underestimated.

Second-dose recipients at about 4 or about 12 weeks were treated as one pooled group. Deletions cut 0 bases from V and 3 bases from J, with 15 bases between. In germline, CDR1 is LGHNA, CDR2 YNFKEQ. CDR3 length equals 16 residues. Remarks on this clone: The target antigen is unknown.

Here immunoSEQ multiplex PCR was the method, and the copy in TCRdb shows in-frame clones only, minus some. The sample shows about 79,000 clones, around four fifths of them seen only once. This material consisted of peripheral blood, taken 28 days after the second AZD1222 dose. The rearrangement uses TRBV4-2 and TRBJ2-7; D may correspond to TRBD1 or TRBD2 (6 bases each). This TCR was recovered from an adult who received the AZD1222 COVID-19 vaccine. CDR3: CASSQDRGRENYEQYF. The DNA for the CDR3 is TGTGCCAGCAGCCAAGACAGGGGACGGGAGAACTACGAGCAGTACTTC.